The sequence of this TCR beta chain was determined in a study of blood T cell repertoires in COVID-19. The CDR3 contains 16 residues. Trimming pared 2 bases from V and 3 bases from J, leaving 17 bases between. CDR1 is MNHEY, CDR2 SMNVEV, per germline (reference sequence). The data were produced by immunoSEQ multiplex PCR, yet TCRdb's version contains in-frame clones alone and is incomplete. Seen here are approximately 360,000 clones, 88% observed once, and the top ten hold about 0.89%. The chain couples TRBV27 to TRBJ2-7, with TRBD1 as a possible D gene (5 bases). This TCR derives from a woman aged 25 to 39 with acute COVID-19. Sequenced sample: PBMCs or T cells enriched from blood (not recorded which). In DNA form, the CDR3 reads TGTGCCAGCAGTTTAAGGTTGCAGGGTGAGCGCTACGAGCAGTACTTC. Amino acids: CASSLRLQGERYEQYF.